This TCR beta chain came from a study of shared clonotypes between healthy human individuals. At the level of the study: The cohort comprised a couple of women and a few men. Their ages spanned 18 to 49 years.

To note about this clone: The antigen remains undetermined.

General study findings and limits: Naive CD4 clonotypes were shared across a few donors at roughly 5.5%. Specimens sampled were limited to blood, with tissue repertoires likely differing. Generation of non-shared clonotypes was less probable than generation of clonotypes shared by all four donors.

Libraries were prepared by immunoSEQ multiplex PCR; TCRdb keeps only in-frame clonotypes and omits some of them. The sample includes 2,100,000 or so clones, approximately 94% of them seen just once. Sequencing used naive CD4+ T cells sorted from blood. The subset is: CD45RA+ positively selected. The TCR comes from a man between 18 and 35 years old in good health.

The CDR3 nucleotides are TGTGCCAGCAGTGAAATTCCCAAAGGGGGTTCACCCCTCCACTTT. Translated: CASSEIPKGGSPLHF. This chain joins TRBV6-1 and TRBJ1-6, with a tentative D call TRBD1 (6 bases). V shed 2 bases and J shed 9 bases, with 14 bases lying between them. This CDR3 region has 15 residues. CDR1 and CDR2 (germline): MNHNS, SASEGT.